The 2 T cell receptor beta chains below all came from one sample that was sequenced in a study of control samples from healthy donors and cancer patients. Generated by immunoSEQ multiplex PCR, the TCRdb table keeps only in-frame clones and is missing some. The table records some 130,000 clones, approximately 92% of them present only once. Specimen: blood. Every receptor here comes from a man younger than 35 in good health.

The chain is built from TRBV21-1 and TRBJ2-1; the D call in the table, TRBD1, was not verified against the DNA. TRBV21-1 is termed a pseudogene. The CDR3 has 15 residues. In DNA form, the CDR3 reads TGTGCCAGCAGCGGGGACATGAGCTCCTACAATGAGCAGTTCTTC. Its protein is CASSGDMSSYNEQFF.

CDR3 coding DNA: TGTGCCTGGAATAGGCCAGGGTATGGCTACACCTTC. Encoded protein: CAWNRPGYGYTF. The V and J genes are TRBV30 and TRBJ1-2; D might be TRBD1 (5 bases). Per the germline V gene, CDR1 is GTSNPN and CDR2 is SVGIG (reference sequence). This CDR3 is 12 amino acids long. Trimming took 4 bases from V and 5 from J, leaving 11 bases between them. Looking up the rest from reference TRBV30 and TRBJ1-2 gives the full variable domain: SQTIHQWPATLVQPVGSPLSLECTVEGTSNPNLYWYRQAAGRGLQLLFYSVGIGQISSEVPQNLSASRPQDRQFILSSKKLLLSDSGFYLCAWNRPGYGYTFGSGTRLTVV.